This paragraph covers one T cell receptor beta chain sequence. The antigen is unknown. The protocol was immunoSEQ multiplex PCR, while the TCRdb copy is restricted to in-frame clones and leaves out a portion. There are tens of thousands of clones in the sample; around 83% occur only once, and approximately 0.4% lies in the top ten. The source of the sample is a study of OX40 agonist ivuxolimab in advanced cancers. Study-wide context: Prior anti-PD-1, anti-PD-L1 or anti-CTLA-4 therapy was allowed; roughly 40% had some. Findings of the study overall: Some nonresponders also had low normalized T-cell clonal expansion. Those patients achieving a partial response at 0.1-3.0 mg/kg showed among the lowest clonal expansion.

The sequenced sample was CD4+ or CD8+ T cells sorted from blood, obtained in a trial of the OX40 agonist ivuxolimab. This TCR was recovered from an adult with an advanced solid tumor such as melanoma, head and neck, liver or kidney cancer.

CDR3 DNA sequence: TGTGCCAGCAGCTTGCTCGGGGACAGGGTGAACACTGAAGCTTTCTTT. Translation: CASSLLGDRVNTEAFF. The chain combines TRBV5-4 with TRBJ1-1; 9 bases fit TRBD1. The CDR3 runs to 16 residues. V gave up 1 base and J gave up 0 bases; unmatched junction bases: 4. Germline CDR1 is SGHNT and CDR2 is YYREEE (reference sequence).